These T cell receptor beta chains were read from a single sample in a study of T cells after yellow fever vaccination. One entry per CDR3 protein, called by TCRdb with MiXCR from the 5' RACE reads. This sample has hundreds of thousands of distinct CDR3 sequences, with approximately 12% found just once. This sample comprised CD4+ T cells sorted from PBMCs, obtained 15 days after the yellow fever booster vaccination. Receptors were obtained from a man between 18 and 35 years old who received the YFV17D yellow fever vaccine. CDR3s include the opening cysteine and the closing phenylalanine or tryptophan. Fields, in order: clone size, D gene, V gene, J gene, CDR3 DNA, CDR3 protein. The D gene is left open where the match is weak. Not all rows give a size; the values are once, few, many and, for expanded clones, a class.

>-|-|TRBV5-1|TRBJ1-4
TGCGCCAGCAGCTTGGGCGATTACCTGAATGAAAAACTGTTTTTT
CASSLGDYLNEKLFF
>-|-|TRBV5-6|TRBJ2-1
TGTGCCAGCAGCAGGGATTTTGAGCAGTTCTTC
CASSRDFEQFF
>-|TRBD2|TRBV4-2|TRBJ2-4
TGTGCCAGCAGCCTAGCGGGGGGTGCCAAAAACATTCAGTACTTC
CASSLAGGAKNIQYF
>few|-|TRBV2|TRBJ2-7
TGTGCCAGCAGTCGACAGGAGTCTCACGAGCAGTACTTC
CASSRQESHEQYF
>few|-|TRBV4-2|TRBJ2-5
TGTGCCAGCAGCCCCCGATCGGGTGCTGAGACCCAGTACTTC
CASSPRSGAETQYF
>few|-|TRBV10-3|TRBJ1-3
TGTGCCATCAACCCCGGGACGTCGGGAAACACCATATATTTT
CAINPGTSGNTIYF
>-|-|TRBV20-1|TRBJ1-2
TGCAGTGCTAGAGATGGTGGAACTACAATTTATGGCTACACCTTC
CSARDGGTTIYGYTF
>-|-|TRBV20-1|TRBJ2-3
TGCAGTGCTAGGGGCCGCGGGACAGAGAGCACAGATACGCAGTATTTT
CSARGRGTESTDTQYF
>-|-|TRBV14|TRBJ2-2
TGTGCCAGCAGCCACGGGACGAGTTTCGGGGAGCTGTTTTTT
CASSHGTSFGELFF
>few|-|TRBV6-6|TRBJ1-4
TGTGCCAGCAGTTACGCAACTAATGAAAAACTGTTTTTT
CASSYATNEKLFF
>-|-|TRBV6-2/TRBV6-3|TRBJ2-3
TGTGCCAGCAGTTATCACGACTGGGGAGATACGCAGTATTTT
CASSYHDWGDTQYF
>few|TRBD1|TRBV20-1|TRBJ1-1
TGCAGTGCTAGAGATCAGGGGGTGAACACTGAAGCTTTCTTT
CSARDQGVNTEAFF
>-|-|TRBV29-1|TRBJ2-3
TGCAGCCTTAAAGCGCGGGACGGCACAGATACGCAGTATTTT
CSLKARDGTDTQYF
>many|-|TRBV7-3|TRBJ2-5
TGTGCCAGCAGCCCAGGCACAGGCGGGACCCAGTACTTC
CASSPGTGGTQYF
>-|TRBD1|TRBV7-2|TRBJ2-3
TGTGCCAGCAGCCCTGGGGGGACAGGGGGCATCACAGATACGCAGTATTTT
CASSPGGTGGITDTQYF
>few|-|TRBV5-5|TRBJ2-4
TGTGCCAGCAGCTTGGGACCGGCCGACGGCATTCAGTACTTC
CASSLGPADGIQYF
>-|-|TRBV20-1|TRBJ2-5
TGCAGTGCTAGTGGCGGACCGGACCAAGAGACCCAGTACTTC
CSASGGPDQETQYF
>few|TRBD1|TRBV7-6|TRBJ2-5
TGTGCCAGCAGCTTGGGGGGGACAGGGGCTGCGGAGACCCAGTACTTC
CASSLGGTGAAETQYF
>-|-|TRBV6-5|TRBJ1-1
TGTGCCAGCAGTTACGGGGTTTTGAATCAGGCTGAAGCTTTCTTT
CASSYGVLNQAEAFF
>-|-|TRBV24-1|TRBJ1-1
TGTGCCACCAGTGATACCAGGACGGGGAACACTGAAGCTTTCTTT
CATSDTRTGNTEAFF
>few|-|TRBV7-2|TRBJ1-4
TGTGCCAGCAGCCCCCCCGGGGCCGAAGCTAATGAAAAACTGTTTTTT
CASSPPGAEANEKLFF
>few|-|TRBV11-2|TRBJ2-3
TGTGCCAGCAGCCGCCCTCAGCCAGATACGCAGTATTTT
CASSRPQPDTQYF
>few|-|TRBV9|TRBJ2-5
TGTGCCAGCAGCGTCCGGGGCCACCAAGAGACCCAGTACTTC
CASSVRGHQETQYF
>-|TRBD1|TRBV28|TRBJ1-4
TGTGCCAGCAGCGGAGGGGGCGGAGAAAAACTGTTTTTT
CASSGGGGEKLFF
>few|-|TRBV25-1|TRBJ1-2
TGTGCCAGCAGTGTTGATGATCTCTATGGCTACACCTTC
CASSVDDLYGYTF
>-|TRBD1|TRBV7-9|TRBJ1-1
TGTGCCAGCAGCTCATGGACAGGGCTAGCTGAAGCTTTCTTT
CASSSWTGLAEAFF
>-|-|TRBV6-5|TRBJ1-4
TGTGCCAGCAGTTACGGGGGCACGGTCGGTGAAAAACTGTTTTTT
CASSYGGTVGEKLFF
>-|-|TRBV7-9|TRBJ1-6
TGTGCCAGCAGCTTAGAGTCCCTGGAAAGGGCCCTCCACTTT
CASSLESLERALHF
>-|-|TRBV6-2/TRBV6-3|TRBJ2-2
TGTGCCAGCAGCCAAACAGAGAACACCGGGGAGCTGTTTTTT
CASSQTENTGELFF
>-|-|TRBV7-9|TRBJ2-2
TGTGCCGCTACCTCCGGGGCCGCGAACACCGGGGAGCTGTTTTTT
CAATSGAANTGELFF
>many|-|TRBV11-1|TRBJ2-2
TGTGCCAGCACCAATACGGTCACCGGGGAGCTGTTTTTT
CASTNTVTGELFF
>many|-|TRBV29-1|TRBJ1-1
TGCAGCGTTCATCCCCCCGGACCGATAAACACTGAAGCTTTCTTT
CSVHPPGPINTEAFF
>-|-|TRBV7-2|TRBJ1-5
TGTGCCAGCACTCGCGACCAGGGGCGGCAGCCCCAGCATTTT
CASTRDQGRQPQHF
>many|-|TRBV11-2|TRBJ2-2
TGTGCCAGCAGCTTAATTGCCTCTCGGGGCGGGGAGCTGTTTTTT
CASSLIASRGGELFF
>many|-|TRBV2|TRBJ2-7
TGTGCCAGCAGTGTCAGCGGCGTCGCATACGAGCAGTACTTC
CASSVSGVAYEQYF
>-|TRBD1|TRBV20-1|TRBJ1-2
TGCAGTGCTAATTACAGGGGATGGGGCTACACCTTC
CSANYRGWGYTF